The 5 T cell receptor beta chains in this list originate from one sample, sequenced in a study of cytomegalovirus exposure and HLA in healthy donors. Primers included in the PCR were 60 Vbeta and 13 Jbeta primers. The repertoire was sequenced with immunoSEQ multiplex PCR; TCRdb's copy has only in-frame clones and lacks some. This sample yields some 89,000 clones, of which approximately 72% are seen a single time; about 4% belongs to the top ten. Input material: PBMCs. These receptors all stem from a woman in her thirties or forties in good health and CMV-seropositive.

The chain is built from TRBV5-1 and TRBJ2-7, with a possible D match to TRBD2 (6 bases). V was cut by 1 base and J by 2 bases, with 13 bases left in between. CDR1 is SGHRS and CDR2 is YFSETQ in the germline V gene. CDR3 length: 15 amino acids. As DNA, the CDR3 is TGCGCCAGCAGCTTGAGTGGGCGGGACCCCTACGAGCAGTACTTC. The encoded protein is CASSLSGRDPYEQYF.

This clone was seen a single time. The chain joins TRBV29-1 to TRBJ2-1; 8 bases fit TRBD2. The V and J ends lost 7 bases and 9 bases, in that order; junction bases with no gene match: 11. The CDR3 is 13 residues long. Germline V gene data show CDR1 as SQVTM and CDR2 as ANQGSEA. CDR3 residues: CSAGASGYLEQFF. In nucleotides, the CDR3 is TGCAGCGCGGGGGCTAGCGGGTACCTTGAGCAGTTCTTC.

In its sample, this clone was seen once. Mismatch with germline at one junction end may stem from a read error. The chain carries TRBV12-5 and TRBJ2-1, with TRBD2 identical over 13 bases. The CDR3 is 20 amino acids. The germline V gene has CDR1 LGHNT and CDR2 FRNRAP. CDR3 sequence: CASGPNPGTSGKRSYSEQFF. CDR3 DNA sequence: TGTGCTAGTGGTCCGAACCCCGGGACTAGCGGGAAGAGGTCCTACAGTGAGCAGTTCTTC.

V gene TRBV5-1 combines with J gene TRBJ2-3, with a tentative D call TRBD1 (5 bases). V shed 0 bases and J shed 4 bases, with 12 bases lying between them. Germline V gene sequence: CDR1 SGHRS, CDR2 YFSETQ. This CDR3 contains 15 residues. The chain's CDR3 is CASSLDGQGPDTQYF. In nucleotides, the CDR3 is TGCGCCAGCAGCTTGGACGGGCAGGGCCCAGATACGCAGTATTTT.

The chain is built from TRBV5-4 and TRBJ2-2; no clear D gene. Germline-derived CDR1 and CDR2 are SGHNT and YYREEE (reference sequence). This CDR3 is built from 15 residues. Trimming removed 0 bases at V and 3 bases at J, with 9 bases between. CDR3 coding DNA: TGTGCCAGCAGCTTGGCCACGAGCGACACCGGGGAGCTGTTTTTT. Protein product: CASSLATSDTGELFF.